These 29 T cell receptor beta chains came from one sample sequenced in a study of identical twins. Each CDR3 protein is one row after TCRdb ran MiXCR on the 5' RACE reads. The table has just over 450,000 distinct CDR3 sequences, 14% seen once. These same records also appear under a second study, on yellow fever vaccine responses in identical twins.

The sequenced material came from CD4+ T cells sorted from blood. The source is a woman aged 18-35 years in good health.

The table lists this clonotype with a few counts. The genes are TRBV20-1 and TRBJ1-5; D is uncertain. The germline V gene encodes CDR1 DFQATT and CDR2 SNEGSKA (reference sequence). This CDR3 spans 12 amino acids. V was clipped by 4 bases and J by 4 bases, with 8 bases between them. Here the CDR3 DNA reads TGCAGTGCTATTGTGGGAAATCAGCCCCAGCATTTT. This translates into CSAIVGNQPQHF.

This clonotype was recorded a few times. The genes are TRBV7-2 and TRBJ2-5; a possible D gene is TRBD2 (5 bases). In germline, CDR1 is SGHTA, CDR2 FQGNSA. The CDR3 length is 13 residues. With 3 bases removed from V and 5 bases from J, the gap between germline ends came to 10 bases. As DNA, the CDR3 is TGTGCCAGCAGCTTGTGGAGGATGGAGACCCAGTACTTC. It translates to CASSLWRMETQYF.

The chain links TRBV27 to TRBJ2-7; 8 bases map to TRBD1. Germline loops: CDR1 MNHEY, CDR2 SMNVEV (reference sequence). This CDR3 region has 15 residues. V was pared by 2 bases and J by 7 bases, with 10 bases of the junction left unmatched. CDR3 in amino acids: CASSLQDRAATEQYF. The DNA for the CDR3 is TGTGCCAGCAGTTTACAGGACAGGGCCGCTACGGAGCAGTACTTC.

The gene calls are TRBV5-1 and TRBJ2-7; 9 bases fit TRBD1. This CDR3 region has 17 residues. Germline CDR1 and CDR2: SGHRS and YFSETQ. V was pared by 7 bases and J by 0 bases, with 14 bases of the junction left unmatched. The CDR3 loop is CASSPSPRGQGSYEQYF. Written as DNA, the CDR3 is TGCGCCAGCTCCCCGAGCCCCCGGGGACAGGGCTCCTACGAGCAGTACTTC.

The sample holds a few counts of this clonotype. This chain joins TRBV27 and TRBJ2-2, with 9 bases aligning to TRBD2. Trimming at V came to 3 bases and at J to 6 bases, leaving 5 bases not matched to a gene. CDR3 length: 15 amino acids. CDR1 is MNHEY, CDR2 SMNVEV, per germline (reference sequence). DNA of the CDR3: TGTGCCAGCAGTTTTTTAGCGGGGGTATCCGGGGAGCTGTTTTTT. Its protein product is CASSFLAGVSGELFF.

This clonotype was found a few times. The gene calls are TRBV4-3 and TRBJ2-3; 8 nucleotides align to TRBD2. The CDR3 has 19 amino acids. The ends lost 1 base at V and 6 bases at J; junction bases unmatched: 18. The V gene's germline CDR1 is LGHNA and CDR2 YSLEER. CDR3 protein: CASSQGWRASGPLGDTQYF. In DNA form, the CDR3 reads TGCGCCAGCAGCCAAGGGTGGAGGGCTAGCGGGCCCCTGGGGGATACGCAGTATTTT.

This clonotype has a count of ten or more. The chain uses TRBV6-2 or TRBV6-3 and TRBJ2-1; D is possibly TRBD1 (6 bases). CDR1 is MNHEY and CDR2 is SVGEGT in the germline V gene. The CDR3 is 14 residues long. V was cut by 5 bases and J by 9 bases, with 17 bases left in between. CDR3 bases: TGTGCCAGCAGTATGGACAGCCCACGGGGTGAGCAGTTCTTC. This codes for CASSMDSPRGEQFF.

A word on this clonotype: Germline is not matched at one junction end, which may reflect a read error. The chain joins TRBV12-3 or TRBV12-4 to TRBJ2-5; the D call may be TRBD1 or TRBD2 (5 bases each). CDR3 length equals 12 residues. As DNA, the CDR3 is TGTGCCAGCAGGCTGGGACCTCCGCCGCCGGTTTTC. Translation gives CASRLGPPPPVF.

The DNA for the CDR3 is TGTGCCAGCAGTGAATCCCTACGGCGGGACTCCTACAATGAGCAGTTCTTC. Protein product: CASSESLRRDSYNEQFF. The gene calls are TRBV2 and TRBJ2-1; possible D gene TRBD2, 6 bases. The CDR3 consists of 17 residues. The V and J ends lost 2 bases and 0 bases respectively, with 14 bases between them. The germline V gene has CDR1 SNHLY and CDR2 FYNNEI.

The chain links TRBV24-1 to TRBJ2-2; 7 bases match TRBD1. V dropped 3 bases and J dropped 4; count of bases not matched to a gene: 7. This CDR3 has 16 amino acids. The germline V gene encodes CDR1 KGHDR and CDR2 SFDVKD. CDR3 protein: CATSDTGDRATGELFF. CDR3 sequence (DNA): TGTGCCACCAGTGATACCGGAGACAGGGCCACCGGGGAGCTGTTTTTT.

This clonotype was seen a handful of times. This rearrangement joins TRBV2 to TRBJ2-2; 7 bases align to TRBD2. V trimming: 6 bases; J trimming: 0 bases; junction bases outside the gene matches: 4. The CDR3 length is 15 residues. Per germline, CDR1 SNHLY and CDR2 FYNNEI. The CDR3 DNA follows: TGTGCCAGCAGGCCTAGCGGCGCGAACACCGGGGAGCTGTTTTTT. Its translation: CASRPSGANTGELFF.

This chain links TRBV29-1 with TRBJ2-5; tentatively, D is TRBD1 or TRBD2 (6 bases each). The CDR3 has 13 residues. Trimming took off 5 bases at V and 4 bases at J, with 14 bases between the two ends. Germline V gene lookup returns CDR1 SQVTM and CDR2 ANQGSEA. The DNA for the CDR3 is TGCAGCGTTCAAAGGGGGGTCACAGAGACCCAGTACTTC. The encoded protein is CSVQRGVTETQYF.

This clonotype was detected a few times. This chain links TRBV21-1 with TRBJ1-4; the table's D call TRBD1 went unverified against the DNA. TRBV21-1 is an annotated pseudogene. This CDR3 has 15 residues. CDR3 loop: CASSKVGTVTEKLFF. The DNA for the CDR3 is TGTGCCAGCAGCAAAGTCGGGACAGTCACCGAAAAACTGTTTTTT.

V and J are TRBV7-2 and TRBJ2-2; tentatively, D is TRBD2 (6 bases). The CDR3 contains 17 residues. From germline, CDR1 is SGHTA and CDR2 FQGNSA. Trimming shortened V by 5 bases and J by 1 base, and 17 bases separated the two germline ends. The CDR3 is CASSHPRGGRNTGELFF. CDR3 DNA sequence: TGTGCCAGCAGCCACCCGCGCGGAGGGAGGAACACCGGGGAGCTGTTTTTT.

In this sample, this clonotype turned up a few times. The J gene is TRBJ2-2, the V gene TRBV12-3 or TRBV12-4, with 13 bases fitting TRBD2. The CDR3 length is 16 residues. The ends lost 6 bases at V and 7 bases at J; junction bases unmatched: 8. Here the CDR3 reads CASRDFGLAGVGELFF. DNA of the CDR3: TGTGCCAGCAGGGACTTCGGACTAGCGGGGGTCGGGGAGCTGTTTTTT.

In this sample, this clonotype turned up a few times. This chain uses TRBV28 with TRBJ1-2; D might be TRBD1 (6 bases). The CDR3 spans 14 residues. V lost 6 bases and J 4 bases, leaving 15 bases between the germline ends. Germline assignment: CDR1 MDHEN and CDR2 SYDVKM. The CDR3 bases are TGTGCCAGCAGCCGGGACACCGTGCGCTATGGCTACACCTTC. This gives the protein CASSRDTVRYGYTF.

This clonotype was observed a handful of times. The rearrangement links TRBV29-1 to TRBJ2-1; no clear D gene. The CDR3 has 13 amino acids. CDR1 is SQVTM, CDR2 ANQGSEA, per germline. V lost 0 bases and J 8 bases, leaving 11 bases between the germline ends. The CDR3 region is CSVEEYHGDEQFF. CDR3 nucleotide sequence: TGCAGCGTTGAAGAGTACCACGGCGATGAGCAGTTCTTC.

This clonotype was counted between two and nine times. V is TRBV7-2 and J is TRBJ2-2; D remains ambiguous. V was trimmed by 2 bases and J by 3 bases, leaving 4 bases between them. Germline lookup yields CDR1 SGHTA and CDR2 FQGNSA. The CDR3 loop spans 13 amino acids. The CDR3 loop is CASSLLYTGELFF. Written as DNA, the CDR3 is TGTGCCAGCAGCTTATTGTACACCGGGGAGCTGTTTTTT. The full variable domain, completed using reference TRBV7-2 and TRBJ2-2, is GAGVSQSPSNKVTEKGKDVELRCDPISGHTALYWYRQSLGQGLEFLIYFQGNSAPDKSGLPSDRFSAERTGGSVSTLTIQRTQQEDSAVYLCASSLLYTGELFFGEGSRLTVL.

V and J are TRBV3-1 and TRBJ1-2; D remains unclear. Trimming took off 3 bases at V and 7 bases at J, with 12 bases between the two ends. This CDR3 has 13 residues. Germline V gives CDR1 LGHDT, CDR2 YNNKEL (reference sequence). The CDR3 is CASSHRQGSGYTF. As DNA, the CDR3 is TGTGCCAGCAGCCATCGTCAAGGGTCTGGCTACACCTTC.

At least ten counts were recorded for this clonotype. The CDR3, as DNA: TGCAGTGCTAGAGAAGCGGGTAGCACAGATACGCAGTATTTT. It translates to CSAREAGSTDTQYF. The chain links TRBV20-1 to TRBJ2-3, with a possible D match to TRBD2 (6 bases). CDR3 length equals 14 residues. Germline values: CDR1 DFQATT, CDR2 SNEGSKA (reference sequence). Deletions cut 0 bases from V and 0 bases from J, with 7 bases between.

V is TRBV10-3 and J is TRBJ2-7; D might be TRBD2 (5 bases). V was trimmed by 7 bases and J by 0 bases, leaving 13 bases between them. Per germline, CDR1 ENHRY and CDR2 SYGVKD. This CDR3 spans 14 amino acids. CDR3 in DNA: TGTGCCATCAAACCAGCGGTGACCTCCTACGAGCAGTACTTC. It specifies CAIKPAVTSYEQYF.

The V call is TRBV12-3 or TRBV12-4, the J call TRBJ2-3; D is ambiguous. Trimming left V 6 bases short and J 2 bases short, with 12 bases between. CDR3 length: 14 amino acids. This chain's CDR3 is CASRKTGVTDTQYF. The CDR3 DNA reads TGTGCCAGCAGGAAGACGGGCGTCACAGATACGCAGTATTTT.

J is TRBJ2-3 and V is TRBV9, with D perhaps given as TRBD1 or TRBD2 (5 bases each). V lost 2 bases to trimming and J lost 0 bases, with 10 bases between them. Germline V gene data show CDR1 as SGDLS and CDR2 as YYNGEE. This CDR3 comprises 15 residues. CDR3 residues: CASSVRGDSTDTQYF. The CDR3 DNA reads TGTGCCAGCAGCGTGAGAGGGGATAGCACAGATACGCAGTATTTT.

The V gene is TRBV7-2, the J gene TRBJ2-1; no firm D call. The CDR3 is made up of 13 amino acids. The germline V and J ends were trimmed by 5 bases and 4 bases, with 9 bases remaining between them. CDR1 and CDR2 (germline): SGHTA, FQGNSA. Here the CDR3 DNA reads TGTGCCAGCAGCCGAGGAATATACAATGAGCAGTTCTTC. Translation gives CASSRGIYNEQFF.

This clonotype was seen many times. The CDR3 reads CASSPGGSFADTQYF. As DNA, the CDR3 is TGCGCCAGCAGCCCCGGGGGTTCCTTCGCAGATACGCAGTATTTT. The chain employs TRBV4-3 and TRBJ2-3, with TRBD2 as a possible D gene (6 bases). The V gene lost 4 bases and the J gene lost 4 bases, with 15 bases spanning the gap. From germline, CDR1 is LGHNA and CDR2 YSLEER. This CDR3 has 15 residues.

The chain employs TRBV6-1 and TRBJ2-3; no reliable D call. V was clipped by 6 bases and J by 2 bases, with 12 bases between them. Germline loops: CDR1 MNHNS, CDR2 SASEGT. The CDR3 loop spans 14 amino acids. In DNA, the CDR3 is TGTGCCAGCAGACAAACTCCGCTCACAGATACGCAGTATTTT. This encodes CASRQTPLTDTQYF.

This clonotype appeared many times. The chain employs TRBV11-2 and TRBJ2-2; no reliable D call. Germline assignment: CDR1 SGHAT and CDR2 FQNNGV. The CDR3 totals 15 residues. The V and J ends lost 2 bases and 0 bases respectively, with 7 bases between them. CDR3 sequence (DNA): TGTGCCAGCAGCTTAAGGGCCGCGAACACCGGGGAGCTGTTTTTT. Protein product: CASSLRAANTGELFF.

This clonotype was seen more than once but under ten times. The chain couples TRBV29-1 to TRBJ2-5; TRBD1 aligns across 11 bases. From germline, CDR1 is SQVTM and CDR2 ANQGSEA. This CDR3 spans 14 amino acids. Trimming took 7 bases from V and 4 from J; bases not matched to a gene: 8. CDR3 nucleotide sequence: TGCAGCGCCCTGGACAGGGGGCGCGGAGAGACCCAGTACTTC. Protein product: CSALDRGRGETQYF.

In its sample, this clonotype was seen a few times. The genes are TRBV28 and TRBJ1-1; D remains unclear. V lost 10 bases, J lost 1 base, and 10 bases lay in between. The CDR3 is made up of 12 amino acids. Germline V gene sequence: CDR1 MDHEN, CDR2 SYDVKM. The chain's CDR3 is CATRSRNTEAFF. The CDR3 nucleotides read TGTGCCACCAGGTCGCGGAACACTGAAGCTTTCTTT.